The sequence of this T cell receptor (beta chain) was determined in a study of T cell repertoires in cytomegalovirus infection. Study at large: Public signatures in TCR beta pointed to CMV infection and matching HLA type. The study's findings and limits: Carriers of CMV and the relevant HLA type were discriminated by public TCR beta frequency.

TCRdb ran MiXCR on the reads and lists one entry per CDR3 protein. Counted here are approximately 730,000 distinct CDR3 sequences, around a third occurring once; the ten biggest clones make up 18%. For this clonotype: Antigen: not known.

Between the trimmed V and J ends, which lost 3 bases and 1 base, there was a span of 10 bases. The V gene's germline CDR1 is LNHDA and CDR2 SQIVND (reference sequence). The CDR3 totals 15 residues. The TCR was taken from a human donor in good health (CMV status not recorded). Some clones in this sample may be carry-over from other donors' samples. V gene TRBV19 combines with J gene TRBJ1-5; D may be TRBD1 (5 bases). Sample: cultured PBMCs, taken from culture after CMV antigen stimulation. The CDR3 loop reads CASSIPGPSNQPQHF. CDR3 DNA sequence: TGTGCCAGTAGTATCCCAGGGCCCAGCAATCAGCCCCAGCATTTT.